This paragraph covers one TCR beta chain sequence. Original methodology: Reference gene primer amplification yielded estimated nucleated cell counts. The protocol was immunoSEQ multiplex PCR, while the TCRdb copy is restricted to in-frame clones and leaves out a portion. That table furnishes V, J and clone size, whereas the DNA furnished D and trimming. The sample carries 250,000 to 350,000 clones, approximately 90% recorded once. This specimen belongs to a study of blood T cell repertoires in COVID-19. Study context: Both acute and convalescent COVID-19 samples were obtained from the United States, Italy and Spain. In each case, the material was cDNA or gDNA derived from T cells, B-cell-depleted T cells, or PBMCs.

This TCR was sampled from a woman between 50 and 59 years old with COVID-19, enrolled during active disease. Sample: peripheral blood.

This CDR3 reads CASSLVRGIEQFF. The CDR3 coding sequence is TGTGCCAGCAGCTTAGTTAGAGGCATTGAGCAGTTCTTC. The chain combines TRBV7-9 with TRBJ2-1; D is unclear. Germline V gene sequence: CDR1 SEHNR, CDR2 FQNEAQ (reference sequence). The CDR3 contains 13 residues. The V end was cut by 1 base, the J end by 9 bases, with 10 bases between.